Below, 7 T cell receptor beta chains from the same sample are listed, as sequenced in a study of blood T cell repertoires in COVID-19. Only in-frame clones appear in the TCRdb table, and some are missing; sequencing was by immunoSEQ multiplex PCR. In the table there are 55,000 to 75,000 clones, about 80% of which are singletons. The sample consisted of peripheral blood. The receptors originated from an elderly man with COVID-19, enrolled during active disease.

The chain joins TRBV5-6 to TRBJ2-3; TRBD1 matches at 7 bases. The CDR3 contains 17 residues. From germline, CDR1 is SGHDT and CDR2 YYEEEE. The ends lost 5 bases at V and 0 bases at J; junction bases unmatched: 12. CDR3 nucleotide sequence: TGTGCCAGCAGTCCACCGCCGGGACAGAGCAGCACAGATACGCAGTATTTT. The encoded protein is CASSPPPGQSSTDTQYF.

This clone occurred once. The rearrangement uses TRBV7-2 and TRBJ2-5, with 7 bases that match TRBD2. Germline assignment: CDR1 SGHTA and CDR2 FQGNSA. Trimming took 3 bases from V and 3 from J; bases not matched to a gene: 10. This CDR3 is built from 16 residues. This CDR3 is CASSFGTSREEETQYF. The CDR3 bases are TGTGCCAGCAGCTTCGGAACTAGCCGGGAGGAAGAGACCCAGTACTTC.

CDR3 DNA sequence: TGTGCCAGCAGGCGAGGGCTAAACACCGGGGAGCTGTTTTTT. It specifies CASRRGLNTGELFF. The chain employs TRBV7-9 and TRBJ2-2; possible D gene TRBD2, 5 bases. Germline V gene lookup returns CDR1 SEHNR and CDR2 FQNEAQ (reference sequence). Trimming stripped 6 bases from V and 2 bases from J, with 10 bases between. This CDR3 is 14 amino acids long.

This chain uses TRBV25-1 with TRBJ2-7; D is uncertain. V lost 4 bases to trimming and J lost 3 bases, with 7 bases between them. Germline V gives CDR1 MGHDK, CDR2 SYGVNS. The CDR3 is 12 residues long. The CDR3 nucleotides are TGTGCCAGCAGTGTAGACAACTACGAGCAGTACTTC. It yields the protein CASSVDNYEQYF.

V and J are TRBV11-3 and TRBJ2-2; 7 positions agree with TRBD1. CDR3 length equals 14 residues. V lost 4 bases and J lost 5; bases outside the gene matches: 4. Per the germline V gene, CDR1 is SGHNT and CDR2 is YENEEA. The CDR3, as DNA: TGTGCCAGCAGCTCAAGGGACAGTACCGGGGAGCTGTTTTTT. This encodes CASSSRDSTGELFF.

This chain links TRBV7-2 with TRBJ1-1, with D tentatively TRBD1 (5 bases). V lost 5 bases, J lost 1 base, and 8 bases lay in between. The length of the CDR3 is 13 residues. Per germline, CDR1 SGHTA and CDR2 FQGNSA. The DNA of the CDR3 is TGTGCCAGCAGCCGGGGGGGGAACACTGAAGCTTTCTTT. Translating it yields CASSRGGNTEAFF.

The chain recombines TRBV10-1 with TRBJ1-2; 7 nucleotides align to TRBD1. CDR3 size: 12 residues. CDR1 and CDR2 (germline): WNHNN, SYGVQD (reference sequence). Trimming removed 3 bases from V and 10 bases from J; junction bases left unmatched: 5. The CDR3 reads CASSDLTGFYTF. CDR3 coding DNA: TGCGCCAGCAGTGACCTGACAGGGTTCTACACCTTC.